The 31 T cell receptor beta chains below were found in one sample sequenced in a study of graft-versus-host responses after intestinal transplantation listed by TCRdb under 2021. Taken with the paper, the label for time point translates to: cells obtained before transplantation from donor or recipient. Receptors were amplified or captured by the immunoSEQ multiplex PCR assay. Here the immuneACCESS table is served through TCRdb, limited to in-frame sequences with V and J called. Missing clones are a known gap in these copies; in checked studies unresolved V genes cover under half, and the rest lacks a known reason. The sample data list some 18,000 clones, and 35% to 40% of these were observed just once. The top ten constitute about 0.95% of the sample. The material sequenced was alloreactive CD4+ T cells from a mixed lymphocyte reaction culture, taken before intestinal transplant. The sample's cell subset or site label, decoded: CFSE-low proliferating T cells sorted from roughly six-day pre-transplant mixed lymphocyte reaction (GvH or HvG direction). The receptors come from a human patient who received an intestinal transplant.

J is TRBJ1-5 and V is TRBV5-1, with a weak D call TRBD1 (5 bases). Trimming pared 9 bases from V and 5 bases from J, leaving 18 bases between. Looked up from germline, CDR1 is SGHRS and CDR2 is YFSETQ. This CDR3 region has 14 residues. The CDR3 protein is CATQLGPEYQPQHF. The CDR3 DNA reads TGCGCCACCCAGCTGGGACCAGAGTATCAGCCCCAGCATTTT.

V is TRBV5-6 and J is TRBJ1-2; 7 bases are shared with TRBD1. The ends lost 1 base at V and 4 bases at J; junction bases unmatched: 1. The CDR3 totals 13 residues. Germline loops: CDR1 SGHDT, CDR2 YYEEEE. The CDR3 is CASSLNRGYGYTF. CDR3 nucleotide sequence: TGTGCCAGCAGCTTGAACAGGGGCTATGGCTACACCTTC.

V is TRBV6-5 and J is TRBJ1-2, with 9 positions matching TRBD1. V trimming: 5 bases; J trimming: 12 bases; junction bases outside the gene matches: 13. The CDR3 is made up of 14 amino acids. Per the germline V gene, CDR1 is MNHEY and CDR2 is SVGAGI. The chain's CDR3 is CASSTRQGERLDTF. The CDR3 DNA sequence: TGTGCCAGCAGTACCCGACAGGGGGAGCGGCTGGACACCTTC.

This clone has just a few counts. This chain connects TRBV7-2 to TRBJ2-2; D gene uncertain. Trimming stripped 5 bases from V and 5 bases from J, with 9 bases between. Per the germline V gene, CDR1 is SGHTA and CDR2 is FQGNSA. CDR3 length: 13 amino acids. CDR3 protein: CASSPRPTGELFF. CDR3 bases: TGTGCCAGCAGCCCCAGACCTACCGGGGAGCTGTTTTTT.

This clone turned up a few times. J is TRBJ1-6 and V is TRBV5-4; D gene unclear. Germline V gene lookup returns CDR1 SGHNT and CDR2 YYREEE (reference sequence). The CDR3 sequence is 14 residues long. Trimming took off 4 bases at V and 9 bases at J, with 14 bases between the two ends. CDR3 loop: CASSTDTLISPLHF. The DNA of the CDR3 is TGTGCCAGCAGCACTGACACCCTAATTTCACCCCTCCACTTT.

The V and J genes are TRBV18 and TRBJ1-3; weak D call: TRBD1 (6 bases). Germline CDR1 KGHSH, CDR2 LQKENI. Trimming took 4 bases from V and 2 from J, leaving 15 bases between them. The CDR3 runs to 16 residues. For the CDR3, the DNA is TGTGCCAGCTCACAGTCCGGGACACGAACTGGAAACACCATATATTTT. The encoded protein is CASSQSGTRTGNTIYF.

V and J are TRBV18 and TRBJ1-5; D possibly corresponds to TRBD1 (5 bases). CDR3 size: 17 residues. CDR1 KGHSH and CDR2 LQKENI come from the germline V gene. Trimming removed 6 bases at V and 3 bases at J, with 21 bases between. CDR3 nucleotides: TGTGCCAGCTCTTCCACAATGACTCGGGACTACAATCAGCCCCAGCATTTT. This codes for CASSSTMTRDYNQPQHF.

This clone has just a few counts. This rearrangement joins TRBV19 to TRBJ2-2; 7 bases agree with TRBD1. Germline lookup yields CDR1 LNHDA and CDR2 SQIVND (reference sequence). This CDR3 contains 17 residues. The V gene end was trimmed by 8 bases and the J gene end by 5 bases; junction bases not matched to a gene: 17. CDR3 sequence (DNA): TGTGCCAGTCGAGGCACGTCGCGAGCAGGGGGTACCGGGGAGCTGTTTTTT. It translates to CASRGTSRAGGTGELFF.

The V and J genes are TRBV4-1 and TRBJ1-1; D perhaps matches TRBD1 (6 bases). The germline CDR1 and CDR2 sequences are MGHRA and YSYEKL. There are 16 residues in the CDR3. Trimming took 0 bases from V and 0 from J, leaving 11 bases between them. The DNA for the CDR3 is TGCGCCAGCAGCCAAGAGGGGGCAGAAATGAACACTGAAGCTTTCTTT. Translation: CASSQEGAEMNTEAFF.

This chain connects TRBV5-1 to TRBJ2-2; D uncertain. V was cut by 2 bases and J by 4 bases, with 9 bases left in between. Germline assignment: CDR1 SGHRS and CDR2 YFSETQ. There are 14 residues in the CDR3. CDR3 DNA sequence: TGCGCCAGCAGCTTAGGGCCCACCACCGGGGAGCTGTTTTTT. This sequence encodes CASSLGPTTGELFF. Full variable domain (missing parts from reference TRBV5-1 and TRBJ2-2): KAGVTQTPRYLIKTRGQQVTLSCSPISGHRSVSWYQQTPGQGLQFLFEYFSETQRNKGNFPGRFSGRQFSNSRSEMNVSTLELGDSALYLCASSLGPTTGELFFGEGSRLTVL.

The V call is TRBV21-1, the J call TRBJ2-1; the D call of TRBD2 is as the table states it, not checked on the DNA. TRBV21-1 is a pseudogene locus. This CDR3 has 18 residues. This chain's CDR3 is CASSLPRLRLLSYNEQFF. CDR3 DNA sequence: TGTGCCAGCAGCCTACCAAGACTACGCCTTCTATCCTACAATGAGCAGTTCTTC.

The chain joins TRBV7-9 to TRBJ1-6, with 10 bases fitting TRBD1. Unmatched junction bases numbered 9, after V lost 1 base and J lost 9 bases. Germline assignment: CDR1 SEHNR and CDR2 FQNEAQ (reference sequence). This CDR3 has 17 amino acids. The CDR3 here is CASSLGRGTGVGSPLHF. For the CDR3, the DNA is TGTGCCAGCAGCTTAGGGCGCGGGACAGGGGTTGGTTCACCCCTCCACTTT.

The chain has TRBV7-9 and TRBJ1-1, with 8 bases fitting TRBD1. The junction had 8 bases not matched to a gene; V was cut back by 5 bases and J by 0 bases. The CDR3 has 16 amino acids. The germline gives CDR1 SEHNR, CDR2 FQNEAQ (reference sequence). The CDR3 DNA reads as TGTGCCAGCAGCGGCCAGGGGGCGGGGGTGAACACTGAAGCTTTCTTT. Translated, it gives CASSGQGAGVNTEAFF.

This clone appeared a few times. This rearrangement joins TRBV7-6 to TRBJ1-3; TRBD1 matches 7 bases. J gave up 0 bases and V 5 bases, and 4 bases lay outside the gene matches. Germline V gene data show CDR1 as SGHVS and CDR2 as FNYEAQ. This CDR3 has 15 amino acids. The DNA for the CDR3 is TGTGCCAGCAGCCAGGGGACAGTCTCTGGAAACACCATATATTTT. This gives the protein CASSQGTVSGNTIYF.

The J gene is TRBJ2-7, the V gene TRBV19; a possible D gene is TRBD1 (8 bases). Germline V gene sequence: CDR1 LNHDA, CDR2 SQIVND (reference sequence). CDR3 length equals 14 residues. V shed 5 bases and J shed 5 bases, with 16 bases lying between them. CDR3 DNA: TGTGCCAGTAGTCCGCGACAGGGGAGGGACGAGCAGTACTTC. Its protein product is CASSPRQGRDEQYF.

The chain combines TRBV18 with TRBJ2-5; 8 bases are shared with TRBD2. CDR1 and CDR2 from the germline V gene are KGHSH and LQKENI. The CDR3 has 15 amino acids. The junction had 4 bases not matched to a gene; V was cut back by 1 base and J by 3 bases. In DNA, the CDR3 is TGTGCCAGCTCACCACTTCGCGGGGGGAAAGAGACCCAGTACTTC. It specifies CASSPLRGGKETQYF.

A few counts support this clone. The gene calls are TRBV5-1 and TRBJ2-1, with 9 bases that match TRBD2. The CDR3 loop spans 15 amino acids. Germline CDR1 is SGHRS and CDR2 is YFSETQ. The ends lost 4 bases at V and 3 bases at J; junction bases unmatched: 5. The CDR3 DNA reads TGCGCCAGCAGCCCCTTGCGGGGGGGCTACAATGAGCAGTTCTTC. Residues: CASSPLRGGYNEQFF.

This clone came up once. The chain couples TRBV5-1 to TRBJ1-3, with 9 bases aligning to TRBD1. This CDR3 contains 15 residues. Germline CDR1 is SGHRS and CDR2 is YFSETQ. Unmatched junction bases numbered 7, after V lost 5 bases and J lost 4 bases. Written as DNA, the CDR3 is TGCGCCAGCAGACAAGCCGGGACAGGGGGAAACACCATATATTTT. Protein: CASRQAGTGGNTIYF.

The rearrangement joins TRBV2 to TRBJ1-6; D is possibly TRBD1 (5 bases). There are 16 residues in the CDR3. Germline assignment: CDR1 SNHLY and CDR2 FYNNEI. The germline V and J ends were trimmed by 2 bases and 5 bases, with 13 bases remaining between them. CDR3 sequence: CASSELRVVNNSPLHF. In DNA, the CDR3 is TGTGCCAGCAGTGAACTCAGGGTGGTCAATAATTCACCCCTCCACTTT.

This clone is termed medium-sized. The V and J genes are TRBV5-4 and TRBJ1-2, with 7 bases identical to TRBD1. Germline trimming cut 3 bases from V and 7 bases from J; bases unmatched to any gene: 6. This CDR3 spans 13 amino acids. Germline assignment: CDR1 SGHNT and CDR2 YYREEE (reference sequence). In DNA, the CDR3 is TGTGCCAGCAGCTCCAGACAGGGCTCTGGCTACACCTTC. It specifies CASSSRQGSGYTF.

The gene calls are TRBV4-1 and TRBJ2-6; TRBD1 is a possible D gene (7 bases). The CDR3 covers 19 residues. V was pared by 0 bases and J by 4 bases, with 19 bases between. Germline CDR1 reads MGHRA; CDR2 reads YSYEKL. Here the CDR3 reads CASSQDLEGAPLGANVLTF. CDR3 DNA sequence: TGCGCCAGCAGCCAAGATTTGGAGGGGGCCCCGTTGGGGGCCAACGTCCTGACTTTC.

This sequence joins TRBV6-5 and TRBJ1-1, with 11 bases aligning to TRBD1. In germline, CDR1 is MNHEY, CDR2 SVGAGI. V lost 2 bases to trimming and J lost 5 bases; unmatched junction nucleotides: 4. The CDR3 is 15 amino acids. The CDR3 loop reads CASSYTRDRGTEAFF. Written as DNA, the CDR3 is TGTGCCAGCAGTTACACCCGGGACAGGGGGACTGAAGCTTTCTTT.

The genes are TRBV4-2 and TRBJ2-6; perhaps TRBD1 as D (6 bases). Trimming shortened V by 4 bases and J by 2 bases, and 9 bases separated the two germline ends. The germline V gene encodes CDR1 LGHNA and CDR2 YNFKEQ. The CDR3 extends over 15 amino acids. CDR3 in amino acids: CASSRGRAGANVLTF. In nucleotides, the CDR3 is TGTGCCAGCAGCCGGGGGCGAGCTGGGGCCAACGTCCTGACTTTC.

This clone was seen just once. The rearrangement links TRBV25-1 to TRBJ1-6; 9 positions match TRBD1. Germline CDR1 reads MGHDK; CDR2 reads SYGVNS. V shed 2 bases and J 9 bases; nucleotides not matched to a gene: 2. CDR3 length equals 14 residues. The CDR3 loop reads CASSEPGQGSPLHF. CDR3 nucleotide sequence: TGTGCCAGCAGTGAACCGGGACAGGGTTCACCCCTCCACTTT. The entire variable domain, with the rest obtained from reference TRBV25-1 and TRBJ1-6, is as follows: EADIYQTPRYLVIGTGKKITLECSQTMGHDKMYWYQQDPGMELHLIHYSYGVNSTEKGDLSSESTVSRIRTEHFPLTLESARPSHTSQYLCASSEPGQGSPLHFGNGTRLTVT.

The chain is built from TRBV4-1 and TRBJ2-1; D tentatively reads TRBD1 or TRBD2 (6 bases each). Germline V gene lookup returns CDR1 MGHRA and CDR2 YSYEKL. V was shortened by 1 base and J by 0 bases, with 19 bases between the two germline ends. CDR3 length equals 19 residues. DNA of the CDR3: TGCGCCAGCAGCCAAGGTAGGGGGGAGGCTGGTAACTCCTACAATGAGCAGTTCTTC. It codes for CASSQGRGEAGNSYNEQFF.

This clone showed up just a few times. The chain is built from TRBV7-9 and TRBJ2-5, with D hard to call. CDR1 is SEHNR and CDR2 is FQNEAQ in the germline V gene (reference sequence). The V and J ends lost 3 bases and 3 bases respectively, with 8 bases between them. The CDR3 extends over 13 amino acids. The DNA of the CDR3 is TGTGCCAGCAGCTTTGGTCGAGAAGAGACCCAGTACTTC. This gives the protein CASSFGREETQYF.

The V gene is TRBV5-4, the J gene TRBJ1-1; a weak D match, TRBD1 (6 bases). The CDR3 extends over 16 amino acids. The germline V gene has CDR1 SGHNT and CDR2 YYREEE (reference sequence). V lost 0 bases to trimming and J lost 3 bases, with 15 bases between them. For the CDR3, the DNA is TGTGCCAGCAGCTTGGGGGGGCGGGCTCGGGACACTGAAGCTTTCTTT. The encoded protein is CASSLGGRARDTEAFF.

The chain recombines TRBV19 with TRBJ2-3, with 8 bases aligning to TRBD1. Germline V gene sequence: CDR1 LNHDA, CDR2 SQIVND (reference sequence). This CDR3 contains 15 residues. The J segment lost 0 bases and the V segment lost 3 bases, leaving 2 bases of the junction unmatched. CDR3 region: CASSIQGASTDTQYF. The CDR3 bases are TGTGCCAGTAGTATCCAGGGGGCCAGCACAGATACGCAGTATTTT.

CDR3 residues: CASSRGGTVVSYEQYF. The DNA for the CDR3 is TGCGCCAGCTCGCGGGGAGGGACAGTGGTTTCGTACGAGCAGTACTTC. The chain joins TRBV5-1 to TRBJ2-7; D possibly matches TRBD1 or TRBD2 (7 bases each). V was shortened by 7 bases and J by 4 bases, with 24 bases between the two germline ends. CDR3 length equals 16 residues. Per germline, CDR1 SGHRS and CDR2 YFSETQ.

The rearrangement links TRBV5-6 to TRBJ2-7, with TRBD1 matching over 8 bases. Germline V gene lookup returns CDR1 SGHDT and CDR2 YYEEEE. V dropped 5 bases and J dropped 6; count of bases not matched to a gene: 7. This CDR3 contains 13 residues. This chain's CDR3 is CASRGQGWSEQYF. CDR3 coding DNA: TGTGCCAGCAGAGGACAGGGATGGTCCGAGCAGTACTTC.

This rearrangement joins TRBV5-1 to TRBJ2-5, with D possibly TRBD2 on 5 matching bases. Trimming shortened V by 2 bases and J by 5 bases, and 13 bases separated the two germline ends. This CDR3 spans 14 amino acids. Germline CDR1 is SGHRS and CDR2 is YFSETQ. The CDR3 here is CASSLLSGGETQYF. The CDR3 DNA follows: TGCGCCAGCAGCTTATTAAGCGGTGGGGAGACCCAGTACTTC. Together with reference TRBV5-1 and TRBJ2-5, the CDR3 gives the full variable domain: KAGVTQTPRYLIKTRGQQVTLSCSPISGHRSVSWYQQTPGQGLQFLFEYFSETQRNKGNFPGRFSGRQFSNSRSEMNVSTLELGDSALYLCASSLLSGGETQYFGPGTRLLVL.